This T cell receptor (beta chain) was found in a study of response to subunit inactivated influenza vaccine. Study conclusions and caveats: Authors suggested each seasonal flu vaccination may recruit only limited numbers of new T cells.

This clonotype was seen repeatedly, ten times or more. Its antigen is undetermined. MiXCR, applied by TCRdb to the RT-PCR reads, yields one record per CDR3 protein. The table shows more than 150,000 distinct CDR3 sequences, with 7.5% to 10% occurring only once. The source material was non-naive T cells sorted from PBMCs, sampled on the day of vaccination. The TCR comes from a man aged 50 or older who received an inactivated influenza vaccine.

CDR3 DNA sequence: TGCAGTGCTAGTTATAGCGGGGACCAAGAGACCCAGTACTTC. The encoded protein is CSASYSGDQETQYF. The chain couples TRBV20-1 to TRBJ2-5; 8 nucleotides line up with TRBD2. CDR1 DFQATT and CDR2 SNEGSKA come from the germline V gene (reference sequence). The CDR3 runs to 14 residues. V trimming: 3 bases; J trimming: 0 bases; junction bases outside the gene matches: 3.